This TCR beta chain was sequenced for a study of cytomegalovirus exposure and HLA in healthy donors (dated by TCRdb to about 2017). Notes on the research overall: An earlier analysis of approximately 640 of the donors reported roughly 270 Gb of sequence data and some 120 million unique TCR beta sequences from about 180 million T cells. The number of donors typed differed by locus, with about 629-630 for A, B, C, DRB1 and DQB1, more than 500 for DQA1, 606 for DPA1, and 400 to 490 for DPB1. About 320 gigabases of sequencing data and approximately 85 million unique TCR sequences were included in an early release covering over 600 HLA-typed donors. Rather than using new phenotypic data, the later analysis identified candidate immune exposures from TCR beta sequences and from how often those sequences occurred across donors. All discovery cohort repertoires had been generated using a single sequencing platform. The study combined high-throughput TCR immunosequencing, statistical association of individual TCRs with disease status, and machine learning to predict cytomegalovirus infection status. Roughly 5 DR-DQ haplotypes were treated as single units for association and clustering because of strong linkage in the cohort. On average, roughly 240,000 unique TCR beta nucleotide sequences were sequenced per donor among a few hundred genotyped donors of the cohort, with 15% to 20% of those sequences being non-productive. To study patterns of TCR occurrence, a later analysis re-analyzed previously published TCR beta repertoires from 700 or so donors and added high-resolution HLA genotyping. Alongside the repertoire data, information on donor age, sex, ethnicity and CMV serostatus was compiled. The aim of the study was to test whether cataloging public T cell receptors could identify signatures of past pathogen exposure. The genetic ancestry cluster associated with self-reported Caucasian donors included about 84% of the 398 genotyped donors. Using immunosequencing, the study profiled T cell repertoires from 500 to 800 subjects and related those repertoires to cytomegalovirus serostatus. A later genetic analysis used genome-wide SNP genotypes for about three fifths of the 666 donors, treating that subset as a discovery cohort. Besides the first cohort of approximately 710 subjects, a separate validation cohort made up of 120 or so different subjects was used. To decide whether each TCR beta V gene segment behaved as functional or pseudogenic, an earlier analysis of some 580 of the donors relied on high-throughput TCR beta sequencing. HLA typing covered class I and class II loci at four-digit resolution. Overall study outcomes, separate from this receptor: Cytomegalovirus status was reported to be diagnosed by the classifier with high specificity and sensitivity in both the original and validation cohorts. Most TCR sequences were observed very rarely across donors, whereas some public TCRs were present in many individuals. Because the 87-base-pair reads could not distinguish some IMGT-functional V segments, including TRBV6-2 and TRBV6-3, those segments were excluded. V-gene and J-gene trimming of TCR beta chains was associated with a missense DCLRE1C variant in a later genetic analysis, and the association was replicated in an independent cohort. Presence/absence analyses assumed roughly uniform sequencing depth across donors, an assumption that may not hold. It was suggested by the authors that the approach could potentially be generalized to other disease states and immunological phenotypes. A later analysis found that HLA-associated TCR beta chains were more clonally expanded and had lower generation probabilities than equally common non-associated chains. A further reported finding was that TCR beta sequences accurately predicted the HLA-A and HLA-B alleles for most subjects in the first cohort. In an earlier analysis of some 550 of the donors, most TCR beta V segments were observed in productive rearrangements about 87% or about 30% of the time, broadly matching IMGT annotations. Because HLA typing was unavailable for some donors at each locus, only the typed subset was used in association tests. In vitro tests confirmed that a few of the cytomegalovirus-associated TCR beta chains recognize cytomegalovirus antigens. Immune exposure information for the cohort was limited to CMV serostatus. A later analysis reported that several top co-occurrence clusters appeared linked to parvovirus B19, influenza, CMV and Epstein-Barr virus. The earlier analysis of 587 of the donors excluded around 17 rarely observed V segments, including chromosome 9 orphons, because counts were too low. Most CMV-associated TCR beta chains appeared to be HLA-restricted in a later analysis, and the HLA associations seemed to be driven largely by CMV exposure. A group of highly shared sequence variants was considered likely to be a technical artifact of the sequencing pipeline. In a later analysis, some 18,000 TCR beta sequences were associated with specific HLA alleles at a false discovery rate of 0.05. When HLA alleles, especially DR and DQ, strongly co-occurred, TCR associations were difficult to assign to individual alleles. A total of 150 to 200 TCR beta chains were listed by the study as associated with cytomegalovirus. Compared with the approximately 670-donor mean, donors in an Asian-associated ancestry cluster had fewer N-insertions in productive TCRs, according to a later genetic analysis. According to a later analysis, TCR association rates differed among HLA loci, with DRB1 alleles showing the most associated TCRs and HLA-C alleles showing the fewest. Correlated functional status among segregating V segments might be attributable to linkage disequilibrium, but an unknown experimental factor could not be ruled out. In this cohort, only TCR beta chains were sequenced, and detectable features were limited by the absence of alpha or paired-chain data.

In total, 500 to 700 healthy bone marrow donors made up the cohort. Cohort members were all nominally healthy when sampled, although unrecorded immune exposures were likely present. The donor was CMV seropositive and belonged to the group of 250 to 300 seropositive cohort members. A peripheral blood sample was provided by each donor, and peripheral blood mononuclear cells were used for TCR beta sequencing. The Qiagen DNeasy Blood Extraction Kit was used to extract genomic DNA from the blood cell samples. Library prep was done by the immunoSEQ multiplex PCR assay. The multiplex PCR relied on a mix of 60 forward primers for TCR Vbeta segments and 13 reverse primers for TCR Jbeta segments. The CDR3 region of rearranged TCR beta genes was amplified from genomic DNA with a multiplex PCR assay. Amplified TCR beta libraries were sequenced as 87-base-pair reads on the Illumina HiSeq System. The original pipeline was this. Across the 666 repertoires, a later analysis counted 80 million or so unique TCR beta chains, roughly 11 million of which were shared by at least two donors. A nearest-neighbor algorithm error-corrected the raw reads and collapsed the reads into unique sequences, merging closely related sequences to remove PCR and sequencing errors. CDR3 sequences were aligned to IMGT reference sequences to assign V, D and J gene segments. Each retained sequence needed at least a six-nucleotide match to both a V gene segment and a J gene segment. Rearrangements were classified as productive when the CDR3 lacked stop codons and remained in frame with V and J, and all other rearrangements were classified as non-productive. Following IMGT convention, CDR3 was defined as the stretch from the second conserved V-encoded cysteine up to the conserved J-encoded phenylalanine. Sequences without an unambiguous match to a single V gene segment were excluded from the earlier analysis of 450 to 750 of the donors. An earlier analysis of approximately 590 of the donors called V segments functional above 56.7% productive rearrangements and segregating when the between-donor standard deviation exceeded 5%. To diagnose cytomegalovirus status from the catalog of TCR beta chain sequences, a statistical classification framework was built. A later analysis assigned V and J genes by comparing TCR nucleotide sequences with IMGT/GENE-DB human TR gene sequences. In a later analysis, CDR3 sequences and most-parsimonious VDJ recombination scenarios were assigned using the TCRdist pipeline. In a later analysis, each TCR beta chain was defined by its CDR3 amino acid sequence together with its V-gene family, and reads lacking a unique V-gene family were excluded. As a way to deal with suspected cross-contamination and a sequencing artifact, a later analysis dropped nearly 600 nucleotide sequences that were highly shared and had low generation probability. In a later analysis, a clonal expansion index was calculated for each public chain from normalized within-repertoire ranks of inferred template counts. Generation probabilities in a later analysis came from a VDJ recombination model fitted to out-of-frame rearrangements, and those results were checked against IGoR. In a later analysis, hypergeometric tests were used to score TCR-TCR, TCR-HLA and TCR-CMV co-occurrence, with a repertoire-size bias correction applied to TCR pairs. To estimate false discovery rates, a later analysis permuted the HLA or CMV assignments 20 times. A later analysis grouped co-occurring TCRs with DBSCAN, adding TCRdist sequence similarity when clustering within HLA-allele-positive subsets. For co-occurrence clustering, repertoires with fewer than 30,000 or more than 120,000 public chains were excluded, along with about five repertoires with anomalous nucleotide sharing. What TCRdb holds here is the immuneACCESS table cut down to in-frame rearrangements. Part of the clones is not present; checked against another copy, under half of the missing clones reflect an unresolved V gene, and the others are unexplained. V, J and clone size reflect that table, while D and trimming were determined from the DNA. In all, the sample holds 170,000 or so clones, and about four fifths of those were seen once. The ten largest account for 1% of the sample.

From cysteine to phenylalanine, the CDR3 is 15 amino acids long. Here the CDR3 DNA is all that survives: 45 bases in frame from base 1. CDR1 SNHLY and CDR2 FYNNEI were looked up in the germline V gene. Trimming takes 3 bases off V and 10 bases off J; junction bases not matched to a gene: 8. As for this clone: Its antigen is still unknown. Within one base of it there is no much larger clone, and no base qualities were kept.

The chain uses TRBV2 and TRBJ2-1; 11 nucleotides in the junction match TRBD1. The source material was PBMCs. The sequence was collected from a woman between 45 and 65 years old in good health and CMV-seropositive. The CDR3 protein: CASSDGTGGTYEQFF. The DNA reads as follows: TGTGCCAGCAGTGACGGGACAGGGGGGACCTACGAGCAGTTCTTC.